This T cell receptor (beta chain) is drawn from a study of cytomegalovirus exposure and HLA in healthy donors. A remark on this clone: What it binds is not known.

13 Jbeta primers and 60 Vbeta primers were used for the PCR. Produced via immunoSEQ multiplex PCR; TCRdb's table is partial and in-frame only. The sample lists approximately 150,000 clones; 81% were seen once. In germline, CDR1 is SEHNR, CDR2 FQNEAQ (reference sequence). The CDR3 is 12 residues long. V was cut by 1 base and J by 5 bases, with 6 bases left in between. Study outcomes and limitations: Researchers had no immune exposure information except CMV serostatus available. Investigators reported approximately 170 TCR beta chains as tied to cytomegalovirus. As was reported, the classifier diagnosed cytomegalovirus status with high specificity and sensitivity. Being productive about 87% or about 30% of the time was typical of most TCR beta V segments in an earlier analysis.

The clonotype originates from a woman aged 18 to 35 in good health and CMV-seropositive. The chain has TRBV7-9 and TRBJ2-7; tentatively, D is TRBD1 (6 bases). The sample was PBMCs. Written as DNA, the CDR3 is TGTGCCAGCAGCTTAGGACAGGACGAGCAGTACTTC. Residues: CASSLGQDEQYF.